Listed below are T cell receptor beta chains from one sample, sequenced in a study of regulatory T cells in long-lasting Graves disease. TCRdb re-called the multiplex PCR reads with MiXCR, one entry per CDR3 protein. The table includes 680,000 or so distinct CDR3 sequences, roughly 15% detected once. These data are also associated with another study on T cells in Graves' hyperthyroidism and ophthalmopathy.

Specimen: peripheral blood mononuclear cells (PBMCs), collected at new diagnosis, from a patient treated with antithyroid drugs. The receptors were gathered from a woman under 40 with Graves disease. Both conserved end residues are part of each CDR3. A D gene is named only where the DNA matches it firmly. Clone size is given for some rows only: seen once, a few or many times, or a class if the clone is expanded.

size	V	J	D	DNA	CDR3
few	TRBV19	TRBJ2-1	TRBD2	TGTGCCAGTAGTATCAATAGCGGGAGGGCTATCTATGAGCAGTTCTTC	CASSINSGRAIYEQFF
few	TRBV4-3	TRBJ2-7	TRBD2	TGCGCCAGCAGCCCAGGGCGGGAGCCGAGGGGCAACGAGCAGTACTTC	CASSPGREPRGNEQYF
many	TRBV11-2	TRBJ1-2	TRBD1	TGTGCCAGCTTCCCATATAGACAGGGGTCTGGCTACACCTTC	CASFPYRQGSGYTF
.	TRBV12-3/TRBV12-4	TRBJ2-7	.	TGTGCCAGCAGTTTAACAGGGGGGGCCGAGCAGTACTTC	CASSLTGGAEQYF
.	TRBV5-1	TRBJ1-1	.	TGCGCCAGCAGCTTGCGGGGGCAGTTGGTTTCGAACACTGAAGCTTTCTTT	CASSLRGQLVSNTEAFF
.	TRBV9	TRBJ2-2	.	TGTGCCAGCAGCGTGGGGACTCACGGCACCGGGGAGCTGTTTTTT	CASSVGTHGTGELFF
.	TRBV6-1	TRBJ1-6	TRBD1	TGTGCCAGCAGTAAAGGGACAGAGGGTTCACCCCTCCACTTT	CASSKGTEGSPLHF
few	TRBV6-1	TRBJ1-5	.	TGTGCCAGCAGTGGAGAGATTAATCAGCCCCAGCATTTT	CASSGEINQPQHF
many	TRBV7-8	TRBJ1-1	TRBD1	TGTGCCAGCAGCCTGACAGGGAGGGGCGTCACTGAAGCTTTCTTT	CASSLTGRGVTEAFF
many	TRBV25-1	TRBJ2-3	.	TGTGCCAGCAGTGAATGGTCAGCGCCTAGCACAGATACGCAGTATTTT	CASSEWSAPSTDTQYF
.	TRBV5-1	TRBJ1-1	TRBD1	TGCGCCAGCAGCTTGAGTCCGGACAGGGGTTTCTCTGAAGCTTTCTTT	CASSLSPDRGFSEAFF
.	TRBV5-1	TRBJ2-7	TRBD2	TGCGCCAGCAGCCCGACTAGCGGAGTTTTCGAGCAGTACTTC	CASSPTSGVFEQYF
.	TRBV5-1	TRBJ2-7	.	TGCGCCAGCAGCTCCCGCTGGACAGGGTTAGCGGGCGAGCAGTACTTC	CASSSRWTGLAGEQYF
many	TRBV28	TRBJ2-1	.	TGTGCCAGCAGTTCCGGGACGAAGGGATCGGAGCAGTTCTTC	CASSSGTKGSEQFF
many	TRBV28	TRBJ1-5	.	TGTGCCAGCAGTTTACGGGTGTCCGGTCAGCCCCAGCATTTT	CASSLRVSGQPQHF
.	TRBV20-1	TRBJ1-2	.	TGCAGTGCGCGAGACAGATCATGGGGCTACACCTTC	CSARDRSWGYTF
few	TRBV9	TRBJ2-1	.	TGTGCCAGCAGCGTAGCTCCCCCTAGGATGTATGAGCAGTTCTTC	CASSVAPPRMYEQFF